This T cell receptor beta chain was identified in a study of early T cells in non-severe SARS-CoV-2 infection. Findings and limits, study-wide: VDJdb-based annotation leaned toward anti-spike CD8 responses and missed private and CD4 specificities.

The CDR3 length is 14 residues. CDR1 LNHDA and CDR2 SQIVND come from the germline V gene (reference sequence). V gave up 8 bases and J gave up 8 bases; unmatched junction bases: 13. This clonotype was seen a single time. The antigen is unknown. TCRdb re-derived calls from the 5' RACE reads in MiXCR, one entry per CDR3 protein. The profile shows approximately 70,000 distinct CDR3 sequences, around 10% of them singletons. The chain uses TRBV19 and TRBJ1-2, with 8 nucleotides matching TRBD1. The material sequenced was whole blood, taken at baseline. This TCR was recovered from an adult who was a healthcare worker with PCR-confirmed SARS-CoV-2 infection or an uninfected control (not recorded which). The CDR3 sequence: CASGTGQGISGYTF. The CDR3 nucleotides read TGTGCCAGTGGTACCGGACAGGGAATTTCGGGCTACACCTTC. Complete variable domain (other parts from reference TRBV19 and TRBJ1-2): DGGITQSPKYLFRKEGQNVTLSCEQNLNHDAMYWYRQDPGQGLRLIYYSQIVNDFQKGDIAEGYSVSREKKESFPLTVTSAQKNPTAFYLCASGTGQGISGYTFGSGTRLTVV.